This TCR beta chain was sequenced during a study of blood T cell repertoires in COVID-19. Per the authors' pipeline: Amplification with reference gene primers provided the estimates of nucleated cell counts. The protocol was immunoSEQ multiplex PCR, while the TCRdb copy is restricted to in-frame clones and leaves out a portion. For V, J and clone size, that table is used; D and trimming come from the DNA. The table shows about 250,000 clones, with 70% to 85% occurring only once. This clonotype originated in a woman between 35 and 50 years old with active or convalescent COVID-19. Sequenced sample: peripheral blood.

This chain's CDR3 is CASSLRALNTEAFF. In nucleotides, the CDR3 is TGTGCCAGCAGCCTCAGGGCTTTAAACACTGAAGCTTTCTTT. The gene calls are TRBV5-4 and TRBJ1-1; D is possibly TRBD1 (5 bases). The germline gives CDR1 SGHNT, CDR2 YYREEE (reference sequence). The V gene lost 4 bases and the J gene lost 2 bases, with 12 bases spanning the gap. CDR3 size: 14 residues. Together with reference TRBV5-4 and TRBJ1-1, the CDR3 gives the full variable domain: ETGVTQSPTHLIKTRGQQVTLRCSSQSGHNTVSWYQQALGQGPQFIFQYYREEENGRGNFPPRFSGLQFPNYSSELNVNALELDDSALYLCASSLRALNTEAFFGQGTRLTVV.